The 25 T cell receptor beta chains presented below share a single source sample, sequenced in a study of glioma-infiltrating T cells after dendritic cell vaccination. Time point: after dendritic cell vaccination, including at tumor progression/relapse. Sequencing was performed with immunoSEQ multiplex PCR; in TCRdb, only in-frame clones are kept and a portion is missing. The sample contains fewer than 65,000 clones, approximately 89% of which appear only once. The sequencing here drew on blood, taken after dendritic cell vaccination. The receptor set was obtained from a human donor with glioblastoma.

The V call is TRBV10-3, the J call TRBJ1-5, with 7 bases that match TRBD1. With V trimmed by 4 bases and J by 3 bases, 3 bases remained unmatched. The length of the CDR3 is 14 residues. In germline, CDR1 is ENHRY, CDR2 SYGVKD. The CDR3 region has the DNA TGTGCCATCAGTGCGACAGGGAACAATCAGCCCCAGCATTTT. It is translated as CAISATGNNQPQHF.

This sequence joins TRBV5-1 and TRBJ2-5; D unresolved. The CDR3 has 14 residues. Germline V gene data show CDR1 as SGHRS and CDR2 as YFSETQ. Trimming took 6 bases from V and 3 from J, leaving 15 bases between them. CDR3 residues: CASIRDGAKETQYF. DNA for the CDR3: TGCGCCAGCATCCGCGACGGAGCCAAAGAGACCCAGTACTTC.

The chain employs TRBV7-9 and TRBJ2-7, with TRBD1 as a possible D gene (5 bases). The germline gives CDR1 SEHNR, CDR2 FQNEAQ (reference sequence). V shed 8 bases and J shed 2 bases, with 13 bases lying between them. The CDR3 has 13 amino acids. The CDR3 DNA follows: TGTGCCAGCGGGATGGACACGGCCTACGAGCAGTACTTC. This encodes CASGMDTAYEQYF.

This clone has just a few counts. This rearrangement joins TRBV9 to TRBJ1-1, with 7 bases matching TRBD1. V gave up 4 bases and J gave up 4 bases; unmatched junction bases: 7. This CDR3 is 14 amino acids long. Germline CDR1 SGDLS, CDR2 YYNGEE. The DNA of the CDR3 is TGTGCCAGCAGCCCAACACCAGGGGGCACTGAAGCTTTCTTT. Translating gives CASSPTPGGTEAFF.

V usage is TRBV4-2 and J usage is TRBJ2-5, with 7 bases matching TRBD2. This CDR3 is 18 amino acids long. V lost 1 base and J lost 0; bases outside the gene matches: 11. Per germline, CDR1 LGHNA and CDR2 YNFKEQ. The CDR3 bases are TGTGCCAGCAGCCAAGGCGGGAGATTGGGACGGAACCAAGAGACCCAGTACTTC. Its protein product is CASSQGGRLGRNQETQYF.

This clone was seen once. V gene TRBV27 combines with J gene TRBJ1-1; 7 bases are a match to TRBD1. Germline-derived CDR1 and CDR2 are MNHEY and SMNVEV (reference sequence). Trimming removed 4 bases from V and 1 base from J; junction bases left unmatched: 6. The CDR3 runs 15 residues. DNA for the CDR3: TGTGCCAGCAGTTATATCACAGGGGAGAACACTGAAGCTTTCTTT. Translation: CASSYITGENTEAFF.

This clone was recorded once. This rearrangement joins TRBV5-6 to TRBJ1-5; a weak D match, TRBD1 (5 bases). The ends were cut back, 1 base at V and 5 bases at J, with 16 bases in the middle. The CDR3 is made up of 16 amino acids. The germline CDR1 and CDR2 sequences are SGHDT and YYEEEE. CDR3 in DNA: TGTGCCAGCAGCTTGTTTGGCAGGGAAGTTGATCAGCCCCAGCATTTT. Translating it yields CASSLFGREVDQPQHF.

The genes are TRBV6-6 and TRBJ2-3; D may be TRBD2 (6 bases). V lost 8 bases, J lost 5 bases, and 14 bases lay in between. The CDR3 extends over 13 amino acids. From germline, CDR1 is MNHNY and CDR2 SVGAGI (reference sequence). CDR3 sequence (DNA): TGTGCCAGCCGCGTCGGGGGAGAAGATACGCAGTATTTT. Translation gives CASRVGGEDTQYF.

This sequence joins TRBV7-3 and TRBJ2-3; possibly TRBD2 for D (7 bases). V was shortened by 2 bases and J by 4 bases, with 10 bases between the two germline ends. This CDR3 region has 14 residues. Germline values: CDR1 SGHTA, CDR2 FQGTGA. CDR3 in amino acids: CASSLQGRADTQYF. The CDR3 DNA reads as TGTGCCAGCAGCTTACAGGGGAGGGCAGATACGCAGTATTTT.

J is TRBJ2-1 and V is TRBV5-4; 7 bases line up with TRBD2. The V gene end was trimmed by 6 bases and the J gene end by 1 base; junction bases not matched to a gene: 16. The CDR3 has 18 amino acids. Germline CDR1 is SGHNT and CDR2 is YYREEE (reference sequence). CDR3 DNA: TGTGCCAGCACCACGGCCCGCGGGAGCGGCGGGTCCTACAATGAGCAGTTCTTC. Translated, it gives CASTTARGSGGSYNEQFF.

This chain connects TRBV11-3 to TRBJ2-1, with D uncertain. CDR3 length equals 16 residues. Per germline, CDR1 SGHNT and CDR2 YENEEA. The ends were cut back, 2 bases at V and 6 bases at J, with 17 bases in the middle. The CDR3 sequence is CASSLLGTASLNEQFF. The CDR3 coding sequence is TGTGCCAGCAGCTTACTGGGCACAGCCTCTCTCAATGAGCAGTTCTTC.

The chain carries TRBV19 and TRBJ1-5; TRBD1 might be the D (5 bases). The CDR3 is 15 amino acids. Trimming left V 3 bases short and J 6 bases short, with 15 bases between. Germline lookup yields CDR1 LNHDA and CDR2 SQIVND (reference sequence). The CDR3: CASSILLGHSQPQHF. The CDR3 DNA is TGTGCCAGTAGTATTTTGTTGGGGCACAGTCAGCCCCAGCATTTT.

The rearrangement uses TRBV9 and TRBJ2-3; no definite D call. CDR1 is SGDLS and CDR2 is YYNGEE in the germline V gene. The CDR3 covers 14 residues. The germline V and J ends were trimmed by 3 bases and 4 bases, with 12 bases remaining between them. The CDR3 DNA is TGTGCCAGCAGCGGGTCTTACGGTCCAGATACGCAGTATTTT. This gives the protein CASSGSYGPDTQYF.

The DNA for the CDR3 is TGTGCCAGCAGTTTGGGGGGGAGGTCTGAAGCTTTCTTT. Translation: CASSLGGRSEAFF. The V call is TRBV6-5, the J call TRBJ1-1; D might be TRBD1 (5 bases). CDR1 is MNHEY and CDR2 is SVGAGI in the germline V gene. V dropped 4 bases and J dropped 6 bases, with 12 bases sitting between them. This CDR3 comprises 13 residues.

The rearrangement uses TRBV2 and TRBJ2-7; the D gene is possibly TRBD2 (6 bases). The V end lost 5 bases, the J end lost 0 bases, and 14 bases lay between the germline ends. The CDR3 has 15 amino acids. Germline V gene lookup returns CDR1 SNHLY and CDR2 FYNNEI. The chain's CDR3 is CASSPGGTYSYEQYF. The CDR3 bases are TGTGCCAGCAGTCCTGGGGGGACGTACTCCTACGAGCAGTACTTC.

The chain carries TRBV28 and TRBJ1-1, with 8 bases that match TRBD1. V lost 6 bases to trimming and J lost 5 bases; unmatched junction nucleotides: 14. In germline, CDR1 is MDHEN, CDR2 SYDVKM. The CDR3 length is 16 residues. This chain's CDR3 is CASSYRGGGITTEAFF. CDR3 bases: TGTGCCAGCAGCTACAGGGGGGGAGGGATTACTACTGAAGCTTTCTTT.

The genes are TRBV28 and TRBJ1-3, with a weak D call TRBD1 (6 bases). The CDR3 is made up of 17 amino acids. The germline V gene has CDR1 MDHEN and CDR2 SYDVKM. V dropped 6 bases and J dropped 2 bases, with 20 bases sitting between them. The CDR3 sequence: CASRLTGSANTGNTIYF. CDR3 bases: TGTGCCAGCAGACTCACAGGGTCGGCTAATACTGGAAACACCATATATTTT.

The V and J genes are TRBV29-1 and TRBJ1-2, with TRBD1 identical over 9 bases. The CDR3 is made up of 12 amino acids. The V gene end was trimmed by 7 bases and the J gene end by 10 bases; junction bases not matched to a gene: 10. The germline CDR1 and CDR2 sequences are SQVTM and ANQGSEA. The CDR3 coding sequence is TGCAGCGGTGGACAGGGGAGTTCTTTCTACACCTTC. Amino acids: CSGGQGSSFYTF. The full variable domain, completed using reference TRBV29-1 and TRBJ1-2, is SAVISQKPSRDICQRGTSLTIQCQVDSQVTMMFWYRQQPGQSLTLIATANQGSEATYESGFVIDKFPISRPNLTFSTLTVSNMSPEDSSIYLCSGGQGSSFYTFGSGTRLTVV.

CDR3 bases: TGTGCCAGCAGCTTAGGAGTTAACTATGGCTACACCTTC. Protein sequence: CASSLGVNYGYTF. The chain combines TRBV7-9 with TRBJ1-2; D remains ambiguous. The V end was cut by 1 base, the J end by 1 base, with 4 bases between. The CDR3 consists of 13 residues. The germline CDR1 and CDR2 sequences are SEHNR and FQNEAQ (reference sequence).

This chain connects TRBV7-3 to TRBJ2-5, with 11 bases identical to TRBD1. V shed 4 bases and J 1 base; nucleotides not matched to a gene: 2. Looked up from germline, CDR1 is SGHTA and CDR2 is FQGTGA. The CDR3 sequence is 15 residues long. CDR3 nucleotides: TGTGCCAGCAGCTCCGGACAGGGGGCCCAAGAGACCCAGTACTTC. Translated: CASSSGQGAQETQYF.

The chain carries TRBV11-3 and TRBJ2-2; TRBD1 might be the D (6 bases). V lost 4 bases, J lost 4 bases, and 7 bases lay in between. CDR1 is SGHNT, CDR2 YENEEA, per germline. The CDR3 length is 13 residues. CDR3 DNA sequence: TGTGCCAGCAGCTCACAGGGCACCGGGGAGCTGTTTTTT. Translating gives CASSSQGTGELFF.

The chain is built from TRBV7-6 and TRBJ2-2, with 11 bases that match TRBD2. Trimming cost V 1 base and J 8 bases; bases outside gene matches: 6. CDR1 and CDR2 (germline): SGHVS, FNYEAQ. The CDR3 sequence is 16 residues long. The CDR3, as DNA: TGTGCCAGCAGCTTAGGTCTAGCGGGAGGTCGTGGGGAGCTGTTTTTT. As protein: CASSLGLAGGRGELFF.

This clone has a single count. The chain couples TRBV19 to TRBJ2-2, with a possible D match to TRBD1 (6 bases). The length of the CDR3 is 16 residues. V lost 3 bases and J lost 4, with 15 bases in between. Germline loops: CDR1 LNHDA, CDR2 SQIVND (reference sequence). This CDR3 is CASSIVGQWGTGELFF. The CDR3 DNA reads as TGTGCCAGTAGTATCGTCGGACAGTGGGGCACCGGGGAGCTGTTTTTT.

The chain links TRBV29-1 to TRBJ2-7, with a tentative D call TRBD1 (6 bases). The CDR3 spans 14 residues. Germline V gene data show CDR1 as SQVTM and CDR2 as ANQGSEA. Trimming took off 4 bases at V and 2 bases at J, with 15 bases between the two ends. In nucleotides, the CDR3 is TGCAGCGTTGTCTTCGGGACACCGACCTACGAGCAGTACTTC. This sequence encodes CSVVFGTPTYEQYF.

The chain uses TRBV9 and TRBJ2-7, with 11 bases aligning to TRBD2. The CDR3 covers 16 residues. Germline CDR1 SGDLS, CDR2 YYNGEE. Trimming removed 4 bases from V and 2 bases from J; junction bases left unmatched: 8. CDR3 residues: CASSPGTSGDTYEQYF. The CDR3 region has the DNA TGTGCCAGCAGCCCCGGGACTAGCGGTGATACCTACGAGCAGTACTTC.